This section outlines one T cell receptor beta chain sequence together with its context. This sample stems from a study of blood T cell repertoires in COVID-19. Study background: Collection of acute and convalescent COVID-19 samples took place in the United States, Italy and Spain. Sources were T cells, B-cell-depleted T cells, or PBMCs; the material itself was cDNA or gDNA.

V was trimmed by 8 bases and J by 5 bases, leaving 13 bases between them. Germline CDR1 and CDR2: SNHLY and FYNNEI. CDR3 length equals 12 residues. Those enrolled in Seattle joined during active infection and were followed longitudinally afterward. Authors' processing steps: Quantification of nucleated cells was approximated via reference gene primer amplification. The method was immunoSEQ multiplex PCR; TCRdb's version includes in-frame clones alone and lacks a portion of them. The V and J calls and clone size were taken over from that table, and D and trimming were inferred from the DNA. The sample records roughly 120,000 clones, approximately 89% being singletons.

The receptor comes from a woman older than 75 with COVID-19, enrolled during active disease. The chain uses TRBV2 and TRBJ2-7, with a weak D call TRBD2 (5 bases). The sample comprised peripheral blood. CDR3 in DNA: TGTGCCAGCGAAGCGGAAAGGGACGAGCAGTACTTC. The encoded protein is CASEAERDEQYF. The full variable domain, with the rest looked up from reference TRBV2 and TRBJ2-7, is EPEVTQTPSHQVTQMGQEVILRCVPISNHLYFYWYRQILGQKVEFLVSFYNNEISEKSEIFDDQFSVERPDGSNFTLKIRSTKLEDSAMYFCASEAERDEQYFGPGTRLTVT.